Presented here are 14 T cell receptor beta chains from one specimen sequenced in a study of CD8+CD57+ T cells in acquired aplastic anemia. Genomic DNA served as template for TCR beta VDJ and CDR3 profiling. TCRdb analysed the reads with MiXCR anew, one entry per CDR3 protein. The top ten hold roughly 30% of the sample, which has 90,000 to 150,000 distinct CDR3 sequences, approximately 50% seen once. The sequenced patients had an expansion of CD8+CD57+ cells seen by flow cytometry. The sample consisted of sorted CD4+, CD8+, or CD8+CD57+ T cells (not recorded which) from PBMCs. These receptors were taken from a human donor with aplastic anemia.

This clonotype was counted at least ten times. The chain carries TRBV9 and TRBJ1-2; perhaps TRBD1 as D (6 bases). In germline, CDR1 is SGDLS, CDR2 YYNGEE. The CDR3 sequence is 13 residues long. V was trimmed by 4 bases and J by 7 bases, leaving 14 bases between them. CDR3 in amino acids: CASSPRGGFGYTF. The DNA for the CDR3 is TGTGCCAGCAGCCCGAGGGGGGGGTTTGGCTACACCTTC.

The gene calls are TRBV14 and TRBJ2-1; D is unclear. The germline V and J ends were trimmed by 6 bases and 0 bases, with 12 bases remaining between them. The CDR3 has 15 residues. CDR1 is SGHDN, CDR2 FVKESK, per germline. The CDR3 protein is CASSERASSYNEQFF. CDR3 in DNA: TGTGCCAGCAGTGAAAGGGCTAGCTCCTACAATGAGCAGTTCTTC.

The rearrangement uses TRBV28 and TRBJ2-5, with D perhaps given as TRBD1 or TRBD2 (5 bases each). The germline V and J ends were trimmed by 5 bases and 3 bases, with 13 bases remaining between them. Germline V gene data show CDR1 as MDHEN and CDR2 as SYDVKM. The CDR3 spans 14 residues. CDR3 protein: CASSPTGQEETQYF. The CDR3 DNA reads as TGTGCCAGCAGTCCTACGGGGCAGGAAGAGACCCAGTACTTC.

As to this clonotype: The junction departs from germline at one end; a sequencing error may be responsible. The chain has TRBV15 and TRBJ1-6; D perhaps matches TRBD1 (5 bases). Germline V lookup: CDR1 LNHNV, CDR2 YYDKDF (reference sequence). CDR3 length: 12 residues. The CDR3 region is CASSPQGSPLHF. The CDR3 DNA reads as TGTGCCAGCAGCCCCCAGGGCTCACCCCTCCACTTT. The whole variable domain, filled in from reference TRBV15 and TRBJ1-6, reads DAMVIQNPRYQVTQFGKPVTLSCSQTLNHNVMYWYQQKSSQAPKLLFHYYDKDFNNEADTPDNFQSRRPNTSFCFLDIRSPGLGDTAMYLCASSPQGSPLHFGNGTRLTVT.

The chain recombines TRBV3-1 with TRBJ2-3; D may correspond to TRBD1 or TRBD2 (5 bases each). Germline V gene data show CDR1 as LGHDT and CDR2 as YNNKEL (reference sequence). V lost 4 bases, J lost 5 bases, and 13 bases lay in between. The CDR3 has 14 residues. CDR3 sequence (DNA): TGTGCCAGCAGCCTCGAGTTGGGGGAAGATACGCAGTATTTT. It encodes CASSLELGEDTQYF.

V usage is TRBV20-1 and J usage is TRBJ2-7; possibly TRBD1 for D (6 bases). The CDR3 runs 12 residues. CDR1 and CDR2 (germline): DFQATT, SNEGSKA (reference sequence). V was trimmed by 7 bases and J by 7 bases, leaving 17 bases between them. CDR3 sequence reads: CSGGLGAREQYF. The CDR3, as DNA: TGCAGTGGCGGTTTGGGGGCGCGGGAGCAGTACTTC.

The chain is built from TRBV20-1 and TRBJ2-1; tentatively, D is TRBD1 (6 bases). Between the trimmed V and J ends, which lost 7 bases and 3 bases, there was a span of 13 bases. The CDR3 sequence is 13 residues long. Germline lookup yields CDR1 DFQATT and CDR2 SNEGSKA (reference sequence). In nucleotides, the CDR3 is TGCAGTGAGAAGTTGGACAGCTACAATGAGCAGTTCTTC. The encoded protein is CSEKLDSYNEQFF.

CDR3 amino acids: CAISARQGAGTEAFF. Written as DNA, the CDR3 is TGTGCCATCAGTGCCCGTCAGGGGGCAGGCACTGAAGCTTTCTTT. This rearrangement joins TRBV10-3 to TRBJ1-1, with TRBD1 matching 8 bases. The CDR3 loop spans 15 amino acids. V was pared by 4 bases and J by 4 bases, with 8 bases of the junction left unmatched. In germline, CDR1 is ENHRY, CDR2 SYGVKD.

This clonotype was seen repeatedly, ten times or more. The chain joins TRBV11-1 to TRBJ2-7; D assignment may be TRBD1 or TRBD2 (5 bases each). CDR3 length: 16 residues. The ends were cut back, 4 bases at V and 0 bases at J, with 16 bases in the middle. CDR1 and CDR2 from the germline V gene are SGHAT and FQDESV (reference sequence). As DNA, the CDR3 is TGTGCCAGCAGCTCTCCGGGACGGGGCAACTCCTACGAGCAGTACTTC. This gives the protein CASSSPGRGNSYEQYF.

V usage is TRBV20-1 and J usage is TRBJ2-3; 7 bases are shared with TRBD2. From germline, CDR1 is DFQATT and CDR2 SNEGSKA (reference sequence). With V trimmed by 6 bases and J by 0 bases, 18 bases remained unmatched. This CDR3 region has 18 residues. The chain's CDR3 is CSARKPGGGTPSTDTQYF. In DNA form, the CDR3 reads TGCAGTGCCCGCAAGCCGGGCGGGGGAACTCCTAGCACAGATACGCAGTATTTT.

V usage is TRBV24-1 and J usage is TRBJ2-1; 12 bases match TRBD2. The germline gives CDR1 KGHDR, CDR2 SFDVKD. J lost 5 bases, V lost 9 bases, and 7 bases had no gene match. This CDR3 spans 15 amino acids. The CDR3 is CATSLAGGYNNEQFF. DNA of the CDR3: TGTGCCACCTCGCTAGCGGGAGGGTATAACAATGAGCAGTTCTTC.

The chain couples TRBV25-1 to TRBJ1-3; the D is unclear. Deletions cut 8 bases from V and 3 bases from J, with 11 bases between. There are 13 residues in the CDR3. The V gene's germline CDR1 is MGHDK and CDR2 SYGVNS. Written as DNA, the CDR3 is TGTGCCAGCCACCCGGGAAATGGAAACACCATATATTTT. This gives the protein CASHPGNGNTIYF.

The chain employs TRBV12-5 and TRBJ2-2; D gene uncertain. The ends were cut back, 0 bases at V and 0 bases at J, with 11 bases in the middle. Germline values: CDR1 LGHNT, CDR2 FRNRAP. The CDR3 has 17 amino acids. The CDR3 region has the DNA TGTGCTAGTGGTTTGGTAGAGCCAGCTTCGAACACCGGGGAGCTGTTTTTT. Protein sequence: CASGLVEPASNTGELFF.

The chain is built from TRBV7-9 and TRBJ2-7, with 9 bases identical to TRBD1. V was clipped by 7 bases and J by 5 bases; unmatched bases: 9. The CDR3 covers 14 residues. CDR1 SEHNR and CDR2 FQNEAQ come from the germline V gene (reference sequence). This chain's CDR3 is CASTRDRDFDEQYF. CDR3 nucleotides: TGTGCCAGCACCCGGGACAGGGACTTCGACGAGCAGTACTTC.